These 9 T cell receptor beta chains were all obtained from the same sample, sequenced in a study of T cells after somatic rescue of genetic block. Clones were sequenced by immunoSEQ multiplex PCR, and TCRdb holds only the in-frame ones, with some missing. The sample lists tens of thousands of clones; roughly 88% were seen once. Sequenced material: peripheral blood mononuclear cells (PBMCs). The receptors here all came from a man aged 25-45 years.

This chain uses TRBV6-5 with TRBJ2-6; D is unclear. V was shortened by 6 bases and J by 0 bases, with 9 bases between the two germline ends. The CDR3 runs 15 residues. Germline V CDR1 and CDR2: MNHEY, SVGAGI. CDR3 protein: CASSQSDSGANVLTF. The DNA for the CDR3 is TGTGCCAGCAGCCAGTCCGACTCTGGGGCCAACGTCCTGACTTTC.

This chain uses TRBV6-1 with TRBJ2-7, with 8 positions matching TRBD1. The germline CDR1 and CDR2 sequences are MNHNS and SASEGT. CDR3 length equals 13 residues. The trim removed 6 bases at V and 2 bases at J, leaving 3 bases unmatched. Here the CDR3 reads CASSSDRAYEQYF. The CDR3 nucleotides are TGTGCCAGCAGCTCGGACAGGGCCTACGAGCAGTACTTC.

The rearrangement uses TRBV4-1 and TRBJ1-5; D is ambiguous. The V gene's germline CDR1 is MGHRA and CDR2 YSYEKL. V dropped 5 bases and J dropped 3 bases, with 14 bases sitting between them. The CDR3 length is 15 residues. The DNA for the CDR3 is TGCGCCAGCAGCGAGATCGGACGGTTCAATCAGCCCCAGCATTTT. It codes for CASSEIGRFNQPQHF.

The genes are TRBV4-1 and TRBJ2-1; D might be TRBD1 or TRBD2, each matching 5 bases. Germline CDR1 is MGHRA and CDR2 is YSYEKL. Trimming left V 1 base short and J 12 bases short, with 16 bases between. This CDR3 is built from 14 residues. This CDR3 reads CASSQGRDQGRQFF. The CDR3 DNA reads TGCGCCAGCAGCCAAGGCCGGGACCAAGGTCGGCAGTTCTTC.

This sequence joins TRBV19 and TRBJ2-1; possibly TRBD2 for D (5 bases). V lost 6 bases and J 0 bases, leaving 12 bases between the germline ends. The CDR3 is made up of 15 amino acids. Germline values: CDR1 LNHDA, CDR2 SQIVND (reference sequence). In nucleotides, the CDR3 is TGTGCCAGTAGGCCCTCGGACTCCTCCTACAATGAGCAGTTCTTC. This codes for CASRPSDSSYNEQFF.

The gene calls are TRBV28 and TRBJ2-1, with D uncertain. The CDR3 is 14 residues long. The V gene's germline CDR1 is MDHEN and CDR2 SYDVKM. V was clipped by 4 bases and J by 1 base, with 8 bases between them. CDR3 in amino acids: CASSSAPSYNEQFF. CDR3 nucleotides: TGTGCCAGCAGTTCGGCCCCTTCCTACAATGAGCAGTTCTTC. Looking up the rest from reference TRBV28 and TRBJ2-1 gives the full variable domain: DVKVTQSSRYLVKRTGEKVFLECVQDMDHENMFWYRQDPGLGLRLIYFSYDVKMKEKGDIPEGYSVSREKKERFSLILESASTNQTSMYLCASSSAPSYNEQFFGPGTRLTVL.

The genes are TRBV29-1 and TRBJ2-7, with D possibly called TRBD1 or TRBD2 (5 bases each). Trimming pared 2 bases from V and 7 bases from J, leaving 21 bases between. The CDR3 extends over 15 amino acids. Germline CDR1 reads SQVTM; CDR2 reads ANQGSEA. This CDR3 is CSVEIHGTLVLEQYF. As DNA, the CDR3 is TGCAGCGTTGAAATCCACGGGACGCTAGTCTTGGAGCAGTACTTC.

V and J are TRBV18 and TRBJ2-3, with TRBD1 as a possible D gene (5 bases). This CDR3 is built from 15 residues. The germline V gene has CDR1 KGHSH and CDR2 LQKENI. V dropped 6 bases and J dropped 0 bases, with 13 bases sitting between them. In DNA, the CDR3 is TGTGCCAGCTCCCGAGACAGCATTAGCACAGATACGCAGTATTTT. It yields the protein CASSRDSISTDTQYF. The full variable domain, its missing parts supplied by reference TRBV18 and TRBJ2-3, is NAGVMQNPRHLVRRRGQEARLRCSPMKGHSHVYWYRQLPEEGLKFMVYLQKENIIDESGMPKERFSAEFPKEGPSILRIQQVVRGDSAAYFCASSRDSISTDTQYFGPGTRLTVL.

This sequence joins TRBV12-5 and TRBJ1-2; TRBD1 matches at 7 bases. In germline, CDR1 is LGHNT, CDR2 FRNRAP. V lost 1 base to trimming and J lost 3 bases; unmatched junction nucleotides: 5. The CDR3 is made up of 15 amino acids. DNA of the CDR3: TGTGCTAGTGGTTTGGACAGGGGATTTGACTATGGCTACACCTTC. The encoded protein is CASGLDRGFDYGYTF.